The 21 T cell receptor beta chains presented below share a single source sample, sequenced in a study of cytomegalovirus exposure and HLA in healthy donors. Primers for the PCR totalled 60 Vbeta and 13 Jbeta. Using immunoSEQ multiplex PCR, the repertoire was profiled, and TCRdb retains in-frame clones only, with some absent. The data hold about 140,000 clones, with 70% observed a single time. Sequenced sample: PBMCs. These receptor sequences come from a woman in her 30s in good health and CMV-seronegative.

This chain joins TRBV2 and TRBJ2-1, with 11 bases lining up with TRBD2. This CDR3 region has 12 residues. Unmatched junction bases numbered 5, after V lost 4 bases and J lost 15 bases. Germline V gene data show CDR1 as SNHLY and CDR2 as FYNNEI. CDR3 DNA sequence: TGTGCCAGCAGTGCTAGCGGGAGGAGGGCGTTCTTC. Amino acid sequence: CASSASGRRAFF.

The CDR3 nucleotides read TGTGCCTGGACTTCCGGGGAGACCCAGTACTTC. Translated: CAWTSGETQYF. This chain joins TRBV30 and TRBJ2-5; D not certain. The V gene lost 4 bases and the J gene lost 5 bases, with 8 bases spanning the gap. The CDR3 is made up of 11 amino acids. CDR1 GTSNPN and CDR2 SVGIG come from the germline V gene (reference sequence).

The V and J genes are TRBV19 and TRBJ1-1; 7 bases are shared with TRBD1. The germline CDR1 and CDR2 sequences are LNHDA and SQIVND (reference sequence). This CDR3 is built from 14 residues. After removal of 5 bases from V and 2 bases from J, the junction contained 5 bases not matched to a gene. CDR3 DNA: TGTGCCAGTAGTGCGGACAGGCTAAACACTGAAGCTTTCTTT. As protein: CASSADRLNTEAFF.

This clone was detected a few times. This chain joins TRBV30 and TRBJ1-1; 8 nucleotides match TRBD1. In germline, CDR1 is GTSNPN, CDR2 SVGIG (reference sequence). Trimming removed 3 bases from V and 5 bases from J; junction bases left unmatched: 5. This CDR3 region has 13 residues. This CDR3 reads CAWSRGLETEAFF. CDR3 nucleotide sequence: TGTGCCTGGAGCAGGGGGCTAGAGACTGAAGCTTTCTTT.

This clone was detected only a few times. This chain connects TRBV11-2 to TRBJ2-7; D perhaps matches TRBD1 (6 bases). V lost 5 bases and J lost 0, with 14 bases in between. Germline V lookup: CDR1 SGHAT, CDR2 FQNNGV. The CDR3 length is 15 residues. DNA for the CDR3: TGTGCCAGCAGCCTTACAGGGACCCTCTCCTACGAGCAGTACTTC. Protein product: CASSLTGTLSYEQYF.

The rearrangement joins TRBV7-3 to TRBJ2-1; 7 bases align to TRBD2. This CDR3 is built from 15 residues. The V gene end was trimmed by 4 bases and the J gene end by 2 bases; junction bases not matched to a gene: 5. Germline-derived CDR1 and CDR2 are SGHTA and FQGTGA. Written as DNA, the CDR3 is TGTGCCAGCAGCTCCCTAGCGGAAACCTACAATGAGCAGTTCTTC. Amino acid sequence: CASSSLAETYNEQFF.

This clone was seen only a few times. The chain links TRBV28 to TRBJ1-2, with a possible D match to TRBD1 (6 bases). The ends were cut back, 4 bases at V and 3 bases at J, with 15 bases in the middle. Germline lookup yields CDR1 MDHEN and CDR2 SYDVKM. This CDR3 has 15 amino acids. CDR3 nucleotides: TGTGCCAGCAGTTCCACAGGGCCTGGTGACTATGGCTACACCTTC. Protein product: CASSSTGPGDYGYTF.

CDR3 bases: TGTGCCAGCAGCCCCGGGAGAGGCCTCTCAGATACGCAGTATTTT. Amino acid sequence: CASSPGRGLSDTQYF. The rearrangement joins TRBV11-3 to TRBJ2-3, with TRBD2 as a possible D gene (6 bases). This CDR3 comprises 15 residues. Trimming pared 5 bases from V and 4 bases from J, leaving 16 bases between. CDR1 is SGHNT, CDR2 YENEEA, per germline.

This chain links TRBV6-1 with TRBJ2-5; a possible D gene is TRBD1 (5 bases). Per germline, CDR1 MNHNS and CDR2 SASEGT. The V and J ends lost 5 bases and 0 bases respectively, with 10 bases between them. This CDR3 is built from 14 residues. The CDR3 loop reads CASSLQTDQETQYF. The CDR3, as DNA: TGTGCCAGCAGTTTACAGACAGACCAAGAGACCCAGTACTTC.

This sequence joins TRBV7-9 and TRBJ2-1; TRBD2 might be the D (6 bases). Trimming removed 6 bases at V and 0 bases at J, with 12 bases between. This CDR3 comprises 15 residues. Germline values: CDR1 SEHNR, CDR2 FQNEAQ (reference sequence). CDR3 DNA sequence: TGTGCCAGCAGAGTAGCGGACAACTCCTACAATGAGCAGTTCTTC. It codes for CASRVADNSYNEQFF. The full variable domain, rest sourced from reference TRBV7-9 and TRBJ2-1, is DTGVSQNPRHKITKRGQNVTFRCDPISEHNRLYWYRQTLGQGPEFLTYFQNEAQLEKSRLLSDRFSAERPKGSFSTLEIQRTEQGDSAMYLCASRVADNSYNEQFFGPGTRLTVL.

V is TRBV7-9 and J is TRBJ1-2; D is perhaps TRBD1 (5 bases). The germline gives CDR1 SEHNR, CDR2 FQNEAQ (reference sequence). Trimming cost V 4 bases and J 10 bases, with 16 bases left between them. CDR3 length equals 13 residues. CDR3 bases: TGTGCCAGCAGCTACGGGGGGAAGCGTGACTACACCTTC. Its translation: CASSYGGKRDYTF.

The chain has TRBV18 and TRBJ1-1, with 9 bases that match TRBD1. This CDR3 has 14 residues. CDR1 and CDR2 from the germline V gene are KGHSH and LQKENI. V lost 3 bases, J lost 3 bases, and 2 bases stayed unmatched. The CDR3 protein is CASSPGTGHTEAFF. The CDR3 DNA follows: TGTGCCAGCTCACCGGGGACAGGGCACACTGAAGCTTTCTTT.

This clone was detected once. The genes are TRBV19 and TRBJ2-7; TRBD1 matches 11 bases. Trimming removed 6 bases from V and 7 bases from J; junction bases left unmatched: 8. Germline values: CDR1 LNHDA, CDR2 SQIVND (reference sequence). CDR3 length: 14 amino acids. This CDR3 reads CASSDGQGASEQYF. The CDR3 nucleotides read TGTGCCAGTAGCGACGGACAGGGGGCGAGTGAGCAGTACTTC.

This clone was seen a handful of times. The rearrangement uses TRBV19 and TRBJ1-5, with 7 bases identical to TRBD1. The CDR3 runs to 16 residues. J lost 1 base, V lost 5 bases, and 8 bases had no gene match. In germline, CDR1 is LNHDA, CDR2 SQIVND (reference sequence). The CDR3 DNA sequence: TGTGCCAGTAGTCAAAATTGGGACAGAAGCAATCAGCCCCAGCATTTT. Its translation: CASSQNWDRSNQPQHF.

The V gene is TRBV28, the J gene TRBJ2-7, with TRBD1 identical over 8 bases. The CDR3 consists of 16 residues. Trimming removed 6 bases from V and 2 bases from J; junction bases left unmatched: 12. Per germline, CDR1 MDHEN and CDR2 SYDVKM. This CDR3 is CASRPSQGVSPYEQYV. Here the CDR3 DNA reads TGTGCCAGCAGGCCATCACAGGGGGTTTCTCCCTACGAGCAGTACGTC.

V usage is TRBV18 and J usage is TRBJ1-4; 7 bases are shared with TRBD1. The CDR3 runs to 15 residues. The germline V gene encodes CDR1 KGHSH and CDR2 LQKENI. With 6 bases clipped from V and 0 bases from J, the junction kept 4 bases outside the gene matches. The CDR3 region has the DNA TGTGCCAGCTCGCCGGGGACAGCAACTAATGAAAAACTGTTTTTT. It is translated as CASSPGTATNEKLFF.

The rearrangement uses TRBV7-9 and TRBJ1-1; a possible D gene is TRBD1 (5 bases). V shed 1 base and J shed 5 bases, with 11 bases lying between them. This CDR3 is 14 amino acids long. Germline values: CDR1 SEHNR, CDR2 FQNEAQ (reference sequence). The CDR3 is CASSLGGLGTEAFF. CDR3 coding DNA: TGTGCCAGCAGCTTAGGGGGACTGGGGACTGAAGCTTTCTTT.

The gene calls are TRBV7-2 and TRBJ2-7; 8 positions agree with TRBD2. Germline loops: CDR1 SGHTA, CDR2 FQGNSA. The CDR3 spans 15 residues. Trimming removed 5 bases from V and 0 bases from J; junction bases left unmatched: 6. The CDR3 DNA is TGTGCCAGCAGCCCTCTAGCGGGCCGCTCCTACGAGCAGTACTTC. Its translation is CASSPLAGRSYEQYF. Variable domain in full (rest from reference TRBV7-2 and TRBJ2-7): GAGVSQSPSNKVTEKGKDVELRCDPISGHTALYWYRQSLGQGLEFLIYFQGNSAPDKSGLPSDRFSAERTGGSVSTLTIQRTQQEDSAVYLCASSPLAGRSYEQYFGPGTRLTVT.

The chain carries TRBV7-9 and TRBJ2-3, with 7 bases lining up with TRBD2. CDR3 length: 14 amino acids. CDR1 is SEHNR and CDR2 is FQNEAQ in the germline V gene (reference sequence). Trimming took 2 bases from V and 1 from J; bases not matched to a gene: 0. The CDR3 spells CASSLRGGTDTQYF. The CDR3 nucleotides read TGTGCCAGCAGCTTACGGGGGGGCACAGATACGCAGTATTTT. Looking up the rest from reference TRBV7-9 and TRBJ2-3 gives the full variable domain: DTGVSQNPRHKITKRGQNVTFRCDPISEHNRLYWYRQTLGQGPEFLTYFQNEAQLEKSRLLSDRFSAERPKGSFSTLEIQRTEQGDSAMYLCASSLRGGTDTQYFGPGTRLTVL.

The chain links TRBV27 to TRBJ2-1; no clear D gene. Germline V gene data show CDR1 as MNHEY and CDR2 as SMNVEV (reference sequence). The CDR3 loop spans 11 amino acids. V was shortened by 3 bases and J by 9 bases, with 6 bases between the two germline ends. CDR3 nucleotide sequence: TGTGCCAGCAGTTTTCTCGGTGAGCAGTTCTTC. Amino acids: CASSFLGEQFF.

The rearrangement links TRBV7-2 to TRBJ2-2; perhaps TRBD2 as D (6 bases). Germline CDR1 and CDR2: SGHTA and FQGNSA. Trimming pared 4 bases from V and 3 bases from J, leaving 15 bases between. The CDR3 consists of 16 residues. CDR3 in amino acids: CASSSWGGVDTGELFF. The CDR3 nucleotides are TGTGCCAGCAGCTCGTGGGGCGGGGTAGACACCGGGGAGCTGTTTTTT.